This TCR beta chain was recorded in a study of blood T cell repertoires in COVID-19. Study overall: Acute-phase and convalescent COVID-19 samples originated in the United States, Italy and Spain. Sample material is recorded as cDNA or gDNA derived from T cells, B-cell-depleted T cells, or PBMCs.

Germline assignment: CDR1 ENHRY and CDR2 SYGVKD. The ends were cut back, 7 bases at V and 2 bases at J, with 12 bases in the middle. The CDR3 consists of 13 residues. Authors' analysis steps: Nucleated cell number was recorded as an estimate derived from reference gene primer amplification. Some clones are missing from TCRdb's copy, which holds only in-frame ones; the method was immunoSEQ multiplex PCR. That table furnishes V, J and clone size, whereas the DNA furnished D and trimming. The sample includes tens of thousands of clones, roughly 90% seen only once; the top ten take 2.9%. The receptor was derived from an elderly woman with acute or convalescent COVID-19. The specimen sequenced was peripheral blood. The genes are TRBV10-3 and TRBJ2-7, with D tentatively TRBD2 (7 bases). Here the CDR3 DNA reads TGTGCCATCACTCAGGGGAGGGCCTACGAGCAGTACTTC. Its protein product is CAITQGRAYEQYF.